One and the same sample provided the 21 T cell receptor beta chains below, sequenced in a study of T cells in localized non-small cell lung cancer. Produced via immunoSEQ multiplex PCR; TCRdb's table is partial and in-frame only. Of about 2,700 clones detected, roughly a fifth appear once; the ten largest clones hold around a sixth. Sequenced here: lung tumor tissue, sampled before any cancer treatment. The receptors originated from a woman aged 40-69 years with stage I lung adenocarcinoma.

V and J are TRBV9 and TRBJ1-2; no firm D call. This CDR3 has 13 amino acids. Germline CDR1 reads SGDLS; CDR2 reads YYNGEE. The germline V and J ends were trimmed by 5 bases and 3 bases, with 11 bases remaining between them. The CDR3 coding sequence is TGTGCCAGCAGTCGAAAGCCCGACTATGGCTACACCTTC. Its translation is CASSRKPDYGYTF.

This clone was recorded a few times. This rearrangement joins TRBV6-8 to TRBJ2-3, with 9 bases identical to TRBD2. There are 15 residues in the CDR3. Germline V lookup: CDR1 MNHGY, CDR2 SAAAGT. J was trimmed by 4 bases and V by 2 bases; bases with no gene match: 4. The CDR3 DNA reads TGTGCCAGCAGTTACGCGGGGGGGCCGCCAGATACGCAGTATTTT. Protein: CASSYAGGPPDTQYF.

This clone was seen a few times. V is TRBV6-8 and J is TRBJ1-5; maybe TRBD1 (5 bases). Germline CDR1 MNHGY, CDR2 SAAAGT. The CDR3 consists of 15 residues. V gave up 4 bases and J gave up 7 bases, with 17 bases separating them. This CDR3 is CASSLSGGGGQPQHF. The DNA of the CDR3 is TGTGCCAGCAGTTTATCGGGGGGAGGAGGACAGCCCCAGCATTTT.

This chain connects TRBV11-3 to TRBJ2-3, with D perhaps matching TRBD2 (6 bases). Trimming took off 6 bases at V and 1 base at J, with 11 bases between the two ends. The CDR3 is 14 residues long. The germline V gene has CDR1 SGHNT and CDR2 YENEEA. The CDR3 spells CASRPRDGTDTQYF. The CDR3 coding sequence is TGTGCCAGCAGGCCGCGGGATGGCACAGATACGCAGTATTTT. Full variable domain (missing parts from reference TRBV11-3 and TRBJ2-3): EAGVVQSPRYKIIEKKQPVAFWCNPISGHNTLYWYLQNLGQGPELLIRYENEEAVDDSQLPKDRFSAERLKGVDSTLKIQPAELGDSAVYLCASRPRDGTDTQYFGPGTRLTVL.

The chain joins TRBV6-8 to TRBJ2-1; 9 positions match TRBD2. Trimming at V came to 9 bases and at J to 3 bases, leaving 3 bases not matched to a gene. The CDR3 is 13 amino acids. Germline CDR1 and CDR2: MNHGY and SAAAGT. CDR3 bases: TGTGCCAGGGCGGGGGGGCACTACAATGAGCAGTTCTTC. It specifies CARAGGHYNEQFF.

In its sample, this clone was seen a few times. The chain joins TRBV4-1 to TRBJ2-7; D remains unclear. Trimming removed 1 base from V and 3 bases from J, with 7 bases in between. CDR1 and CDR2 from the germline V gene are MGHRA and YSYEKL. The CDR3 consists of 13 residues. CDR3 coding DNA: TGCGCCAGCAGCCAAGCCCTTCGCTACGAGCAGTACTTC. Protein product: CASSQALRYEQYF.

The chain recombines TRBV5-1 with TRBJ2-3, with 11 positions matching TRBD2. Germline trimming cut 0 bases from V and 7 bases from J; bases unmatched to any gene: 10. The germline gives CDR1 SGHRS, CDR2 YFSETQ. The length of the CDR3 is 17 residues. The CDR3 is CASSLAILAGALYTQYF. The CDR3 DNA sequence: TGCGCCAGCAGCTTGGCCATACTAGCGGGGGCCCTGTATACGCAGTATTTT.

The chain uses TRBV11-3 and TRBJ1-3; D not resolved. Germline V gene sequence: CDR1 SGHNT, CDR2 YENEEA. Trimming took 3 bases from V and 0 from J, leaving 12 bases between them. The CDR3 spans 16 residues. The CDR3 sequence: CASSFDWGNSGNTIYF. In DNA form, the CDR3 reads TGTGCCAGCAGCTTCGATTGGGGTAACTCTGGAAACACCATATATTTT. Full variable domain (outside the CDR3, taken from reference TRBV11-3 and TRBJ1-3): EAGVVQSPRYKIIEKKQPVAFWCNPISGHNTLYWYLQNLGQGPELLIRYENEEAVDDSQLPKDRFSAERLKGVDSTLKIQPAELGDSAVYLCASSFDWGNSGNTIYFGEGSWLTVV.

The chain recombines TRBV9 with TRBJ1-6; perhaps TRBD1 as D (5 bases). CDR1 is SGDLS and CDR2 is YYNGEE in the germline V gene. CDR3 length: 18 residues. The V gene lost 0 bases and the J gene lost 6 bases, with 19 bases spanning the gap. The CDR3 region is CASSVAPWLTDFNSPLHF. CDR3 in DNA: TGTGCCAGCAGCGTAGCCCCCTGGCTGACAGATTTTAATTCACCCCTCCACTTT.

This clone occurred a few times. The chain joins TRBV6-8 to TRBJ2-3; D is uncertain. V gave up 4 bases and J gave up 5 bases, with 7 bases separating them. CDR3 size: 12 residues. Germline CDR1 and CDR2: MNHGY and SAAAGT. The CDR3 reads CASSSDLDTQYF. The CDR3 nucleotides read TGTGCCAGCAGTTCCGACCTAGATACGCAGTATTTT.

The chain employs TRBV9 and TRBJ1-6; a possible D gene is TRBD1 (5 bases). V gave up 0 bases and J gave up 9 bases, with 13 bases separating them. Germline CDR1 is SGDLS and CDR2 is YYNGEE. This CDR3 comprises 15 residues. Here the CDR3 reads CASSVVAGQGSPLHF. The CDR3 DNA follows: TGTGCCAGCAGCGTAGTGGCAGGGCAGGGTTCACCCCTCCACTTT. Drawing the rest from reference TRBV9 and TRBJ1-6, the complete variable domain is DSGVTQTPKHLITATGQRVTLRCSPRSGDLSVYWYQQSLDQGLQFLIQYYNGEERAKGNILERFSAQQFPDLHSELNLSSLELGDSALYFCASSVVAGQGSPLHFGNGTRLTVT.

This clone has only a few counts. The chain couples TRBV6-8 to TRBJ2-3; D might be TRBD2 (6 bases). The germline CDR1 and CDR2 sequences are MNHGY and SAAAGT. The ends were cut back, 3 bases at V and 8 bases at J, with 12 bases in the middle. The CDR3 spans 13 residues. This chain's CDR3 is CASSYIDGGTQYF. The CDR3 DNA follows: TGTGCCAGCAGTTATATCGACGGGGGTACGCAGTATTTT.

This rearrangement joins TRBV6-8 to TRBJ2-7; D could derive from TRBD1 or TRBD2 (5 bases each). The germline V gene encodes CDR1 MNHGY and CDR2 SAAAGT. The CDR3 sequence is 16 residues long. The V end lost 2 bases, the J end lost 6 bases, and 20 bases lay between the germline ends. The CDR3 loop is CASSYTLLARGGEQYF. For the CDR3, the DNA is TGTGCCAGCAGTTACACCTTGCTAGCTAGGGGTGGCGAGCAGTACTTC.

This chain connects TRBV9 to TRBJ1-5, with D possibly TRBD1 on 5 matching bases. Deletions cut 5 bases from V and 4 bases from J, with 13 bases between. From germline, CDR1 is SGDLS and CDR2 YYNGEE. This CDR3 has 14 residues. CDR3 residues: CASSDGGRNQPQHF. The CDR3 nucleotides read TGTGCCAGCAGTGACGGGGGGAGGAATCAGCCCCAGCATTTT.

There are a few counts of this clone. The chain uses TRBV4-1 and TRBJ2-7; a possible D gene is TRBD2 (5 bases). Germline values: CDR1 MGHRA, CDR2 YSYEKL. The CDR3 is 15 residues long. V was pared by 0 bases and J by 0 bases, with 9 bases between. The CDR3 coding sequence is TGCGCCAGCAGCCAAGAGCCGGGAAGCTCCTACGAGCAGTACTTC. This gives the protein CASSQEPGSSYEQYF.

By share, this clone ranks as medium-sized (0.01 to 0.1%). V is TRBV11-3 and J is TRBJ2-7; D not certain. The CDR3 totals 15 residues. Trimming cost V 5 bases and J 1 base, with 15 bases left between them. CDR1 SGHNT and CDR2 YENEEA come from the germline V gene. In DNA, the CDR3 is TGTGCCAGCAGCGACAATACCCTTTTATCCTACGAGCAGTACTTC. Translating it yields CASSDNTLLSYEQYF.

Judged by abundance, this clone is large. V is TRBV19 and J is TRBJ1-5; D gene unclear. The V end lost 6 bases, the J end lost 0 bases, and 3 bases lay between the germline ends. CDR1 is LNHDA and CDR2 is SQIVND in the germline V gene (reference sequence). CDR3 length equals 12 residues. The CDR3 protein is CASRHSNQPQHF. The CDR3 DNA is TGTGCCAGTAGGCATAGCAATCAGCCCCAGCATTTT.

This clone turned up a few times. V is TRBV25-1 and J is TRBJ2-3, with a weak D call TRBD1 (6 bases). In germline, CDR1 is MGHDK, CDR2 SYGVNS. V was cut by 0 bases and J by 0 bases, with 10 bases left in between. The CDR3 totals 16 residues. The DNA of the CDR3 is TGTGCCAGCAGTGAATACGGGACACCTAGCACAGATACGCAGTATTTT. The encoded protein is CASSEYGTPSTDTQYF.

Sample share makes this clone medium-sized. J is TRBJ2-3 and V is TRBV9; 10 bases are a match to TRBD1. Losses at the gene ends were 4 bases for V and 1 base for J; bases not matched to a gene: 6. Germline CDR1 reads SGDLS; CDR2 reads YYNGEE. The CDR3 has 16 amino acids. The DNA of the CDR3 is TGTGCCAGCAGCCCAAGGACAGGGGGAGGCACAGATACGCAGTATTTT. As protein: CASSPRTGGGTDTQYF.

This clone was counted ten times or more. This rearrangement joins TRBV11-3 to TRBJ2-2; 8 nucleotides align to TRBD2. Per germline, CDR1 SGHNT and CDR2 YENEEA. V gave up 5 bases and J gave up 0 bases; unmatched junction bases: 5. This CDR3 spans 16 amino acids. The CDR3 DNA reads TGTGCCAGCAGCCCCGGACTAGCACCGAACACCGGGGAGCTGTTTTTT. Its protein product is CASSPGLAPNTGELFF.

This chain uses TRBV9 with TRBJ2-7; D may be TRBD2 (6 bases). Trimming removed 4 bases from V and 3 bases from J, with 14 bases in between. Germline-derived CDR1 and CDR2 are SGDLS and YYNGEE. CDR3 length: 14 residues. CDR3 in DNA: TGTGCCAGCAGCTTACGGGGTAGCGGCTACGAGCAGTACTTC. It is translated as CASSLRGSGYEQYF.